The subject of this entry is one T cell receptor (beta chain). Its specificity is unknown. The data belong to a study of cytomegalovirus exposure and HLA in healthy donors. Germline CDR1 and CDR2: SGHVS and FQNEAQ. V was clipped by 2 bases and J by 3 bases, with 7 bases between them. The CDR3 spans 13 residues. The PCR was carried out with 60 Vbeta primers and 13 Jbeta primers. Method: immunoSEQ multiplex PCR; TCRdb's copy keeps in-frame clones and lacks some. There are around 260,000 clones in the sample; approximately 80% occur only once, and around 0.33% lies in the top ten. These donors counted as nominally healthy when sampled, but unrecorded immune exposures were likely. Findings and limits, study-wide: Many donors shared some public TCRs, even though most TCR sequences were rare. A link between a missense DCLRE1C variant and TCR beta V- and J-gene trimming emerged from a later analysis. Reportedly, diagnosis of cytomegalovirus status by the classifier showed high specificity and sensitivity.

What was sequenced was PBMCs. The chain carries TRBV7-8 and TRBJ1-1; D remains ambiguous. This TCR was sampled from a girl aged 2-10 years in good health and CMV-seronegative. The CDR3 region has the DNA TGTGCCAGCAGCTTATTACATTACACTGAAGCTTTCTTT. Encoded protein: CASSLLHYTEAFF. The entire variable domain, with the rest obtained from reference TRBV7-8 and TRBJ1-1, is as follows: GAGVSQSPRYKVAKRGQDVALRCDPISGHVSLFWYQQALGQGPEFLTYFQNEAQLDKSGLPSDRFFAERPEGSVSTLKIQRTQQEDSAVYLCASSLLHYTEAFFGQGTRLTVV.